This T cell receptor beta chain was recovered during a study of early T cells in non-severe SARS-CoV-2 infection. This clonotype was seen a few times. This CDR3 has 14 residues. Germline V gives CDR1 SQVTM, CDR2 ANQGSEA. V gave up 1 base and J gave up 5 bases, with 14 bases separating them. Tagging with unique molecular identifiers was applied to individual cDNA molecules. Using its own MiXCR run on the 5' RACE reads, TCRdb lists one record per CDR3 protein. The sample comprises about 62,000 distinct CDR3 sequences, less than 10% of which are singletons, and 1.2% rests with the top ten. The sample was whole blood. The J gene is TRBJ2-5, the V gene TRBV29-1; tentatively, D is TRBD1 (5 bases). The sequence derives from an adult who was a healthcare worker with PCR-confirmed SARS-CoV-2 infection or an uninfected control (not recorded which). In nucleotides, the CDR3 is TGCAGCGTTGAAGGCGCGTTGGCAGGGGAGACCCAGTACTTC. Amino acids: CSVEGALAGETQYF.